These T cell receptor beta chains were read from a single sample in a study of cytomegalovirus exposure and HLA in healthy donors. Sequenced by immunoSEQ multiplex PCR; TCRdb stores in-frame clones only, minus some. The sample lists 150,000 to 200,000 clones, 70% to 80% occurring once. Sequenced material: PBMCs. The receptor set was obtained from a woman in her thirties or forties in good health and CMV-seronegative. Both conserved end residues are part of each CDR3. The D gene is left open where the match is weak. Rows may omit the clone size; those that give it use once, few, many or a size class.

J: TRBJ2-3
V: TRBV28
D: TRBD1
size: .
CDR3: CASSLPRQGVGADTQYF
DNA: TGTGCCAGCAGTTTACCCCGACAGGGGGTTGGGGCAGATACGCAGTATTTT

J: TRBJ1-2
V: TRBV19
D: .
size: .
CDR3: CASSGSRRRREGYTF
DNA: TGTGCCAGTAGTGGGTCCCGGAGGCGACGTGAAGGCTACACCTTC

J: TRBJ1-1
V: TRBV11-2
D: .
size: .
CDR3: CASSLVPRGPMNTEAFF
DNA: TGTGCCAGCAGCTTAGTTCCCAGGGGCCCCATGAACACTGAAGCTTTCTTT

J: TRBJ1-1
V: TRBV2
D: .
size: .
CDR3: CASSESRGTEAFF
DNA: TGTGCCAGCAGTGAGTCAAGGGGTACTGAAGCTTTCTTT

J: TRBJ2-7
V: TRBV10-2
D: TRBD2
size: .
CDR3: CASKAPGGTYEQYF
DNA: TGCGCCAGCAAAGCACCGGGAGGAACCTACGAGCAGTACTTC

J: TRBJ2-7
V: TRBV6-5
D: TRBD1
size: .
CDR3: CASSYVPITGAEQYF
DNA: TGTGCCAGCAGTTACGTACCTATAACAGGGGCCGAGCAGTACTTC

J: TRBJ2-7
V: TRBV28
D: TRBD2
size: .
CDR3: CASSLGLAGGREQYF
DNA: TGTGCCAGCAGTTTGGGACTAGCGGGAGGAAGAGAGCAGTACTTC

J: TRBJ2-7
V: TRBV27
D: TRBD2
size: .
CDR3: CASSFLTSGRGEQYF
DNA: TGTGCCAGCAGTTTCCTGACTAGCGGGAGAGGGGAGCAGTACTTC

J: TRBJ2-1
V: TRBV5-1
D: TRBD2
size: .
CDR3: CASSTLAGVDNEQFF
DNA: TGCGCCAGCAGCACCCTAGCGGGAGTCGACAATGAGCAGTTCTTC

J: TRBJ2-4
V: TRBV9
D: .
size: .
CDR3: CASSVDEGSKNIQYF
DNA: TGTGCCAGCAGCGTAGATGAGGGTTCCAAAAACATTCAGTACTTC

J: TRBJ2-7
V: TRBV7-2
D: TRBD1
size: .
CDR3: CASSLPGTGRYEQYF
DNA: TGTGCCAGCAGCTTACCCGGGACAGGGAGGTACGAGCAGTACTTC

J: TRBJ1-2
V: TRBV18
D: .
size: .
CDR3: CASSRLTREAVAGYGYTF
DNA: TGTGCCAGCTCACGATTGACTAGGGAAGCGGTGGCCGGTTATGGCTACACCTTC

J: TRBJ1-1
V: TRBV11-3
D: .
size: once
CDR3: CASSSGGANTEAFF
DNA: TGTGCCAGCAGCAGCGGGGGGGCGAACACTGAAGCTTTCTTT

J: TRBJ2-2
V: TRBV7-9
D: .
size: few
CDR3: CASSLWRGTNTGELFF
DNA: TGTGCCAGCAGCTTGTGGCGGGGTACCAACACCGGGGAGCTGTTTTTT

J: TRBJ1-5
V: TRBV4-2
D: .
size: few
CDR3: CASSQVSNRVNQPQHF
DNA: TGTGCCAGCAGCCAAGTTTCCAACAGGGTCAATCAGCCCCAGCATTTT

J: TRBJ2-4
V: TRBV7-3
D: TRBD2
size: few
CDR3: CASLREVGKNIQYF
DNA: TGTGCCAGCTTGCGGGAGGTGGGCAAAAACATTCAGTACTTC

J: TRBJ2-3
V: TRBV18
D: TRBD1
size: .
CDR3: CASSPTGTAFSTDTQYF
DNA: TGTGCCAGCTCACCGACAGGGACAGCCTTTAGCACAGATACGCAGTATTTT

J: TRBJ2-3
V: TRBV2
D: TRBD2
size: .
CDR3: CASSPTSGSADTQYF
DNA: TGTGCCAGCAGCCCCACTAGCGGGAGCGCAGATACGCAGTATTTT

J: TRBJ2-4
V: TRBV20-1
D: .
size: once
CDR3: CSVDSENSQYF
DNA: TGCAGTGTCGATTCTGAAAACAGTCAGTACTTC

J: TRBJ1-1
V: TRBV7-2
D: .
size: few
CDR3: CASSLAMAGGSEAFF
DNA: TGTGCCAGCAGCTTAGCGATGGCCGGGGGTTCTGAAGCTTTCTTT

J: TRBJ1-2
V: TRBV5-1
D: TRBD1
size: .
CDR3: CASSPDRGGYGYTF
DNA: TGCGCCAGCAGCCCAGACAGGGGCGGGTATGGCTACACCTTC

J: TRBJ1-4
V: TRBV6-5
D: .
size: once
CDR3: CASSYKISGRGEKLFF
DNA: TGTGCCAGCAGTTATAAAATATCAGGGCGGGGTGAAAAACTGTTTTTT

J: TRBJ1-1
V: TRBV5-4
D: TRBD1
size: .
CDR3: CASSSSRDRVSEAFF
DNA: TGTGCCAGCAGCTCGTCCCGGGACAGGGTTTCTGAAGCTTTCTTT

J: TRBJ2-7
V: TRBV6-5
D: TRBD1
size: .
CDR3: CASSYTDQGDYEQYF
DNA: TGTGCCAGCAGTTACACGGACCAGGGGGACTACGAGCAGTACTTC

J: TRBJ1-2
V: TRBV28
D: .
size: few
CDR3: CASTLQGLDYGYTF
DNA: TGTGCCAGCACCCTCCAGGGGCTGGACTATGGCTACACCTTC

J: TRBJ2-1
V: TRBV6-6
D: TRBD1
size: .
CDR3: CASSYGDRGYNEQFF
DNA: TGTGCCAGCAGTTACGGGGACAGGGGCTACAATGAGCAGTTCTTC

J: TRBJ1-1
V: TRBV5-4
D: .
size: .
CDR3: CASSLWGVNTEAFF
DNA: TGTGCCAGCAGCTTGTGGGGGGTGAACACTGAAGCTTTCTTT

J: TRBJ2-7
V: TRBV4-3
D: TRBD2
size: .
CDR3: CASSQPPGLAGDTKCSYEQYF
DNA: TGCGCCAGCAGCCAACCCCCGGGACTAGCGGGAGATACAAAATGCTCCTACGAGCAGTACTTC

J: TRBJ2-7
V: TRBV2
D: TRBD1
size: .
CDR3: CASGRDRGADEQYF
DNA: TGTGCCAGCGGTCGGGACAGGGGAGCAGACGAGCAGTACTTC

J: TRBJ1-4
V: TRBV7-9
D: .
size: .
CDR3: CASSNFATNEKLFF
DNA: TGTGCCAGCAGCAACTTTGCAACTAATGAAAAACTGTTTTTT

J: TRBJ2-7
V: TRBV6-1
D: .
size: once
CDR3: CASRDFIDAYEQYF
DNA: TGTGCCAGCAGGGACTTTATCGACGCCTACGAGCAGTACTTC

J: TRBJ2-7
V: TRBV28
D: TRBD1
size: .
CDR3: CASSLVDRVEQYF
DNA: TGTGCCAGCAGTTTAGTGGACAGGGTCGAGCAGTACTTC

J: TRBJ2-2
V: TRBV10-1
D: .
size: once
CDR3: CASSLGVSNTGELFF
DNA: TGCGCCAGCAGCCTAGGGGTTTCGAACACCGGGGAGCTGTTTTTT

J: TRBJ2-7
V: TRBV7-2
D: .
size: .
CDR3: CASSLAIGQSSYEQYF
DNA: TGTGCCAGCAGCTTAGCTATCGGACAGAGCTCCTACGAGCAGTACTTC

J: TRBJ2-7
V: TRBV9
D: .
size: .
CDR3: CASSVGQSYEQYF
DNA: TGTGCCAGCAGCGTAGGACAGTCCTACGAGCAGTACTTC

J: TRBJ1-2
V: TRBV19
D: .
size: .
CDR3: CASSTDVSGYGYTF
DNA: TGTGCCAGTAGTACGGACGTGTCGGGATATGGCTACACCTTC

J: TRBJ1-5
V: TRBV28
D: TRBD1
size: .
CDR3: CASSNRGRQPQHF
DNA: TGTGCCAGCAGTAACAGGGGACGCCAGCCCCAGCATTTT

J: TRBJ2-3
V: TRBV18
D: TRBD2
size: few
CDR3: CASSPLSGGFTDTQYF
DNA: TGTGCCAGCTCACCCCTGAGCGGGGGTTTCACAGATACGCAGTATTTT

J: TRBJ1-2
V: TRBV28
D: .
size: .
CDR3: CASSPRDMGFYGYTF
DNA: TGTGCCAGCAGTCCCCGGGACATGGGGTTCTATGGCTACACCTTC

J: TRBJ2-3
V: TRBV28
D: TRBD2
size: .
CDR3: CASRPRGGRDTQYF
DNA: TGTGCCAGCAGGCCCCGGGGGGGACGAGATACGCAGTATTTT

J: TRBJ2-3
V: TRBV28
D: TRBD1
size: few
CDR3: CASSHQGGTDTQYF
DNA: TGTGCCAGCAGCCACCAGGGGGGCACAGATACGCAGTATTTT

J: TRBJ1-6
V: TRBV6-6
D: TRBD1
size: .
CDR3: CASSDVGGVYNSPLHF
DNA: TGTGCCAGCAGCGATGTAGGGGGCGTCTATAATTCACCCCTCCACTTT

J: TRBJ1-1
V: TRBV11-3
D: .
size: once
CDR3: CASSLRDSQEAFF
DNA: TGTGCCAGCAGCCTTCGGGACTCTCAAGAAGCTTTCTTT

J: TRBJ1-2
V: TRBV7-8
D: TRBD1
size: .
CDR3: CASSPRAGTGFYGYTF
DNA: TGTGCCAGCAGCCCAAGAGCCGGGACAGGGTTTTATGGCTACACCTTC

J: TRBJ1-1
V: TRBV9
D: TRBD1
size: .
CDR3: CASSGGQEYTEAFF
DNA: TGTGCCAGCAGCGGCGGACAGGAGTACACTGAAGCTTTCTTT

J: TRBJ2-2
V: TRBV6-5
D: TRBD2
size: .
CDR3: CASRGGGELFF
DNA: TGTGCCAGCCGGGGGGGCGGGGAGCTGTTTTTT

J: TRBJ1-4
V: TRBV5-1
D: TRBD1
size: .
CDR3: CASSLAPGTGGRELFF
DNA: TGCGCCAGCAGCTTGGCTCCAGGGACAGGGGGGCGAGAACTGTTTTTT

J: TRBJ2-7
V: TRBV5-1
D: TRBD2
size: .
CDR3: CASSLSLAGGPSEQYF
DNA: TGCGCCAGCAGCTTAAGCCTAGCGGGGGGGCCGAGCGAGCAGTACTTC

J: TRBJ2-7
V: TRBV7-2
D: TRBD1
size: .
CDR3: CASSFLPGQGYEQYF
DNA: TGTGCCAGCAGCTTCCTCCCAGGACAGGGTTACGAGCAGTACTTC

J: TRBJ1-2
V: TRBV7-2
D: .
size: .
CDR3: CASSQDRYYGYTF
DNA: TGTGCCAGCAGCCAGGACAGATACTATGGCTACACCTTC

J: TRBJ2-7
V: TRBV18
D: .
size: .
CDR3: CASSPSGTGIREQYF
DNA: TGTGCCAGCTCACCCTCCGGAACGGGGATTAGGGAGCAGTACTTC

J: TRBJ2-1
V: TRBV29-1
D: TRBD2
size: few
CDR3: CSVSGLAGDYNEQFF
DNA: TGCAGCGTTTCCGGACTAGCGGGGGACTACAATGAGCAGTTCTTC

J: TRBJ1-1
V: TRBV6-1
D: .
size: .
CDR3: CASHLGRHIEAFF
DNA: TGTGCCAGCCATCTTGGGAGACACATAGAAGCTTTCTTT